The T cell receptor (beta chain) under discussion was sequenced for a study of OX40 agonist ivuxolimab in advanced cancers. In germline, CDR1 is MGHRA, CDR2 YSYEKL. CDR3 length equals 18 residues. The V end was cut by 7 bases, the J end by 5 bases, with 26 bases between. Measured with immunoSEQ multiplex PCR; TCRdb has only the in-frame clones, and not every one. This table holds approximately 87,000 clones, under 95% found once. This sequence joins TRBV4-1 and TRBJ2-2, with D possibly being TRBD2 (6 bases). Sequencing used CD4+ or CD8+ T cells sorted from blood, obtained in a trial of the OX40 agonist ivuxolimab. The receptor's source is an adult with an advanced solid tumor such as melanoma, head and neck, liver or kidney cancer. CDR3 in amino acids: CASKDPVAYRRGTGELFF. The CDR3 coding sequence is TGCGCCAGCAAAGACCCCGTCGCGTACCGACGGGGGACCGGGGAGCTGTTTTTT.